One and the same sample provided the 6 T cell receptor beta chains below, sequenced in a study of CD8+ T cells in alopecia areata. Regarding treatment: oral pan-JAK inhibitor, 5-10 mg twice daily. Obtained from alopecia areata patients were lesional scalp punch biopsies along with peripheral blood. RNA was extracted and reverse transcribed into cDNA as the sequencing template. Assay used: immunoSEQ multiplex PCR; TCRdb lists only in-frame clones, some missing. The sample lists 4,400 or so clones; less than 70% were seen once. Sequenced material: skin, taken at week 24, from a patient treated with tofacitinib. The receptors originated from a human donor with alopecia areata.

The rearrangement joins TRBV7-8 to TRBJ2-5; the D gene is possibly TRBD2 (7 bases). CDR1 and CDR2 from the germline V gene are SGHVS and FQNEAQ. The CDR3 consists of 19 residues. V lost 5 bases to trimming and J lost 4 bases, with 29 bases between them. In DNA form, the CDR3 reads TGTGCCAGCAGCCGAGCCCCGTGGGGGGCCTCGAGGGAGGGAGAGACCCAGTACTTC. Its protein product is CASSRAPWGASREGETQYF.

This chain joins TRBV9 and TRBJ2-1; no reliable D call. V was trimmed by 0 bases and J by 7 bases, leaving 8 bases between them. CDR1 and CDR2 (germline): SGDLS, YYNGEE. This CDR3 contains 13 residues. The CDR3: CASSVGLPNEQFF. Here the CDR3 DNA reads TGTGCCAGCAGCGTAGGACTCCCTAATGAGCAGTTCTTC.

This clone was detected only a few times. The chain carries TRBV7-6 and TRBJ2-7, with 13 bases fitting TRBD2. In germline, CDR1 is SGHVS, CDR2 FNYEAQ. J lost 7 bases, V lost 4 bases, and 1 base had no gene match. The CDR3 consists of 13 residues. Written as DNA, the CDR3 is TGTGCCAGCAGCTCGACTAGCGGGAGGGAGCAGTACTTC. Residues: CASSSTSGREQYF.

V gene TRBV5-5 combines with J gene TRBJ1-1; TRBD1 might be the D (6 bases). Looked up from germline, CDR1 is SGHKS and CDR2 is YYEKEE (reference sequence). Trimming removed 0 bases from V and 5 bases from J, with 14 bases in between. The CDR3 has 15 residues. CDR3 sequence (DNA): TGTGCCAGCAGCTTGGTTGGGACACTCCGAACTGAAGCTTTCTTT. Its protein is CASSLVGTLRTEAFF.

The rearrangement links TRBV4-1 to TRBJ1-2; perhaps TRBD1 as D (5 bases). Germline lookup yields CDR1 MGHRA and CDR2 YSYEKL. This CDR3 is built from 19 residues. V lost 3 bases, J lost 0 bases, and 23 bases lay in between. The CDR3 bases are TGCGCCAGCAGCCAGCCGCCTTTAGGGGCGAATACTTCTAACTATGGCTACACCTTC. It specifies CASSQPPLGANTSNYGYTF.

The chain carries TRBV7-2 and TRBJ2-5, with D perhaps assigned TRBD1 or TRBD2 (5 bases each). This CDR3 is built from 13 residues. Germline V CDR1 and CDR2: SGHTA, FQGNSA. Trimming shortened V by 1 base and J by 6 bases, and 9 bases separated the two germline ends. As DNA, the CDR3 is TGTGCCAGCAGCTTAGATTCGGGGCAGACCCAGTACTTC. Amino acids: CASSLDSGQTQYF.